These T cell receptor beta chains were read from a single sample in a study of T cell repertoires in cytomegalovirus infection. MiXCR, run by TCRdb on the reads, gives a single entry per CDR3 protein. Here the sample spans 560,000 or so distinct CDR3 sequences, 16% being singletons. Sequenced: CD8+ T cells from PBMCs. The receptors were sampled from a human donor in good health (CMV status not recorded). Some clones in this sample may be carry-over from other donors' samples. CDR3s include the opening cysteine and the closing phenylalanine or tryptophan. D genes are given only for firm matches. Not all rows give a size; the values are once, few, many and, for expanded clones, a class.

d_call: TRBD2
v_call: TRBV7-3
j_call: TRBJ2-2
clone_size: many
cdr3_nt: TGTGCCAGCAGCTTTCCCACAGCGGGAGTCACGAACACCGGGGAGCTGTTTTTT
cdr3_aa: CASSFPTAGVTNTGELFF

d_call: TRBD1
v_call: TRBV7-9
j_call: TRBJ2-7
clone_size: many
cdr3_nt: TGTGCCAGCAGCTCGGACAGGGTGCCTTACGAGCAGTACTTC
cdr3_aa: CASSSDRVPYEQYF

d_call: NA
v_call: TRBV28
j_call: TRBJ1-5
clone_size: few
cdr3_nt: TGTGCCAGCAGCCGCCGGACTGCAAGCAATCAGCCCCAGCATTTT
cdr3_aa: CASSRRTASNQPQHF

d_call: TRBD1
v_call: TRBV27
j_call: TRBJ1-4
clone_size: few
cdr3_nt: TGTGCCAGCAGTTCGATCCCACAGGGGCTAGATGAAAAACTGTTTTTT
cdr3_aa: CASSSIPQGLDEKLFF

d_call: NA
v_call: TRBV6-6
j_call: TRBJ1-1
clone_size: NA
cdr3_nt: TGTGCCTCTGGCGGTTTGAACACTGAAGCTTTCTTT
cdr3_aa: CASGGLNTEAFF

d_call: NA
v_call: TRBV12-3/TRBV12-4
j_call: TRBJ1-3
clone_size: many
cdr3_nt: TGTGCCAGCACCCCCCACCGGCGGGGAAACACCATATATTTT
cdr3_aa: CASTPHRRGNTIYF

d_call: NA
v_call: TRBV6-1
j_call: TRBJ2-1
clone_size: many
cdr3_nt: TGTGCCAGCAGTCAAGGCGGTAGGAGGGATGAGCAGTTCTTC
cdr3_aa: CASSQGGRRDEQFF

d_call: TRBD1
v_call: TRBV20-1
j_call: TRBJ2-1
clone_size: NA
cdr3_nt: TGCAGTGCTAGAGACACGGACAGGGAGACAATGCTCCACAATGAGCAGTTCTTC
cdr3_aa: CSARDTDRETMLHNEQFF

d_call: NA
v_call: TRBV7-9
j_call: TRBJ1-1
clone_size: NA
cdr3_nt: TGTGCCAGCAGCTTAGTCGGCATCGAAGCTTTCTTT
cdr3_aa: CASSLVGIEAFF

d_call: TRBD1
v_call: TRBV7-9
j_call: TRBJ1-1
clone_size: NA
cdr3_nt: TGTGCCAGCAGCCCCCCCAACAGGGGCCCGAACACTGAAGCTTTCTTT
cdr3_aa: CASSPPNRGPNTEAFF

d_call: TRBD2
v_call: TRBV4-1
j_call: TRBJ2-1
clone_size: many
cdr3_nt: TGCGCCAGCAGCCAATACGATAGCGGGAGGGCCGTCCATGAGCAGTTCTTC
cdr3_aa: CASSQYDSGRAVHEQFF

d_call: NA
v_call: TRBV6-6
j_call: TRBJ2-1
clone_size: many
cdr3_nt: TGTGCCACCGCCGCTGTCTCTACCTACAATGAGCAGTTCTTC
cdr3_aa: CATAAVSTYNEQFF

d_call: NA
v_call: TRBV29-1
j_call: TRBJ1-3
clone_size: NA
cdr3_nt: TGCAGCGTTGTAATTATTTCCTCTGGAAACACCATATATTTT
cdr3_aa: CSVVIISSGNTIYF

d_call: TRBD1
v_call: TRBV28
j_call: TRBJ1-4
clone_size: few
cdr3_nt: TGTGCCAGCAGCCCTCCTCGGCAGGGGGAATATGAAAAACTGTTTTTT
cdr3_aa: CASSPPRQGEYEKLFF

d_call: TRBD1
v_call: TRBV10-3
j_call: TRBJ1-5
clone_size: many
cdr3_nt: TGTGCCATCAGTGAGTCGGAGGACAGGGGTCAGAATAGCAATCAGCCCCAGCATTTT
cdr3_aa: CAISESEDRGQNSNQPQHF

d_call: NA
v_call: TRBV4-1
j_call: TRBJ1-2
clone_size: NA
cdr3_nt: TGTGCCAGCAGCCAAGATGTTCCGGATAACTATGGCTACACCTTC
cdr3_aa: CASSQDVPDNYGYTF

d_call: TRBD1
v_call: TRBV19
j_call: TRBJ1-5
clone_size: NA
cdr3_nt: TGTGCCAGTAGTAAGAGGGGACAGGGAGTCAATCAGCCCCAGCATTTT
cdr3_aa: CASSKRGQGVNQPQHF

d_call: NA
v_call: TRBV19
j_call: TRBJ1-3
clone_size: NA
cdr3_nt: TGTGCCAGTACTGACAGGCTCGACTCTGGAAACACCATATATTTT
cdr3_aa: CASTDRLDSGNTIYF

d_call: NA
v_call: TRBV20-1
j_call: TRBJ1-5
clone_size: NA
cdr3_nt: TGCAGTGCTAACGAACTCAGGGTTAGCCAGCCCCAGCATTTT
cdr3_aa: CSANELRVSQPQHF

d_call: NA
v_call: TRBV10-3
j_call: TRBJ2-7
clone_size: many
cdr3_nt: TGTGCCATCAGTGGTCTAGAAGTCCACGAGCAGTACTTC
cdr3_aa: CAISGLEVHEQYF

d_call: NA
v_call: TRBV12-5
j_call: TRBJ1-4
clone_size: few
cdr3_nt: TGTGCTAGTGGTTTGGACCAGGGTTCCGCTAATGAAAAACTGTTTTTT
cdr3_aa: CASGLDQGSANEKLFF

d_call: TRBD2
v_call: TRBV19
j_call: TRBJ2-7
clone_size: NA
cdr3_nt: TGTGCCAGCTCTTACGAGCGGGGGGTAGAGCAGTACTTC
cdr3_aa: CASSYERGVEQYF

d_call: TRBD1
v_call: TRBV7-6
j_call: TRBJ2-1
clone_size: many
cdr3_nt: TGTGCCAGCAGCTGGGACAGGGCAAAAAACAATGAGCAGTTCTTC
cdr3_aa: CASSWDRAKNNEQFF

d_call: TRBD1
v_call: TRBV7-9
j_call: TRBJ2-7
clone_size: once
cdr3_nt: TGTGCCAGCAGCTCGCGGACAGGGGGTCAGCCTCCTCCCTACGAGCAGTACTTC
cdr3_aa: CASSSRTGGQPPPYEQYF

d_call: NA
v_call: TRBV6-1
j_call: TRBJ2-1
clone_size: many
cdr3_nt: TGTGCCAGCAGTGAAGACAGGGTAACCTACAATGAGCAGTTCTTC
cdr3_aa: CASSEDRVTYNEQFF

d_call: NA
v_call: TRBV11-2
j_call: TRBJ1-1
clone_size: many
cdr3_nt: TGTGCCAGCAGCCCTTTTGGGGATCCGAACACTGAAGCTTTCTTT
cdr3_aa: CASSPFGDPNTEAFF

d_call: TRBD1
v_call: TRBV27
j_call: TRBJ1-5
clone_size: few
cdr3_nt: TGTGCCAGCAGTTCGCAGGGGGTAAATCAGCCCCAGCATTTT
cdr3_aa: CASSSQGVNQPQHF

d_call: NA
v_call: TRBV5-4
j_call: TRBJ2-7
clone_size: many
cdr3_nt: TGTGCCAGCAGCTTGGCCGGGACTCCTAATGACGAGCAGTACTTC
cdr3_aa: CASSLAGTPNDEQYF

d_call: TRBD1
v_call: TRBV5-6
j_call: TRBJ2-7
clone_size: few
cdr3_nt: TGTGCCAGCAGCACTCCCCTGGAGCCAGGGGGATCCTACGAGCAGTACTTC
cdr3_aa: CASSTPLEPGGSYEQYF

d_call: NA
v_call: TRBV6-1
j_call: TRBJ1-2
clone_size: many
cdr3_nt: TGTGCCAGCAGTGAAGGGCCCGAATACTATGGCTACACCTTC
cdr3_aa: CASSEGPEYYGYTF

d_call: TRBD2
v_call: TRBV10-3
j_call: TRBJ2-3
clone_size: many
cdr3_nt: TGTGCCATCACTACCGGGACTAGCGGAGTCGACACAGATACGCAGTATTTT
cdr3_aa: CAITTGTSGVDTDTQYF

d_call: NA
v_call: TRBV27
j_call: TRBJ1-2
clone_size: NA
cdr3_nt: TGTGCCAGCAGTTTATCTAATAACTATGGCTACACCTTC
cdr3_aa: CASSLSNNYGYTF

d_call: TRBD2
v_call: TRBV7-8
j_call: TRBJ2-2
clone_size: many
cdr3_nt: TGTGCCAGCTTGGGGGGGGCGAACACCGGGGAGCTGTTTTTT
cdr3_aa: CASLGGANTGELFF

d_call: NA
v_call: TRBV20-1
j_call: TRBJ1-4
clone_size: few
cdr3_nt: TGCAGTGCTAGGGTTCTGCTAGGCTGGAATGAAAAACTGTTTTTT
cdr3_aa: CSARVLLGWNEKLFF

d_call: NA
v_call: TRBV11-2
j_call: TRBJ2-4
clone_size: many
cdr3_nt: TGTGCCAGCAGCTCCACGACAGTCGGGGGAAACATTCAGTACTTC
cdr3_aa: CASSSTTVGGNIQYF

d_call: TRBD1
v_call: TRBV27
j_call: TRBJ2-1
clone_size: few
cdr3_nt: TGTGCCAGCACCCATTTAATGGGACAGAGCTACAATGAGCAGTTCTTC
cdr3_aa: CASTHLMGQSYNEQFF

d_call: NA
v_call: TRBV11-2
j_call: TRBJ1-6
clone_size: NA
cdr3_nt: TGTGCCAGCAGCCACGGACAGAACTCCTATAATTCACCCCTCCACTTT
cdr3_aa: CASSHGQNSYNSPLHF

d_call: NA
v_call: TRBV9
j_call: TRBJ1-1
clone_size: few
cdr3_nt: TGTGCCAGCAGCTCAACGGGGGGATACAGTGACACTGAAGCTTTCTTT
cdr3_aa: CASSSTGGYSDTEAFF

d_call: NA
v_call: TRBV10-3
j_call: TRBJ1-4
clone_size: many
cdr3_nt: TGTGCCATCAGTGAAGACGGAGCAATTAATGAAAAACTGTTTTTT
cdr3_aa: CAISEDGAINEKLFF

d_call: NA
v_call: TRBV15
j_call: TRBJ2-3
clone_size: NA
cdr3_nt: TGTGCCACCAGCAGACTTGCGGCAGATACGCAGTATTTT
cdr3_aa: CATSRLAADTQYF

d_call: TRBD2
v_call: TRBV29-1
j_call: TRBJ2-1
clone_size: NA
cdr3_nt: TGCAGCGTTGAAAATTGGGCGGCTAGCGGTGACAATGAGCAGTTCTTC
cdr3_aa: CSVENWAASGDNEQFF

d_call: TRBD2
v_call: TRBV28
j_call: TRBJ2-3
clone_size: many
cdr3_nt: TGTGCCAGCAGCCTCGCTAGCGGAGCTAGCACAGATACGCAGTATTTT
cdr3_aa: CASSLASGASTDTQYF

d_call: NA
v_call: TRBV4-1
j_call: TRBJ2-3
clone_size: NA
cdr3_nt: TGCGCCAGCAGCCAGAGGGGGGGCGCGGGGGGCACAGATACGCAGTATTTT
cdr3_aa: CASSQRGGAGGTDTQYF

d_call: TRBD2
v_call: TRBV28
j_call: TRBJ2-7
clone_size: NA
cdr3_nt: TGTGCCAGCAGCCCGCCGGGACTAGCGCCCTACGAGCAGTACTTC
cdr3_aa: CASSPPGLAPYEQYF

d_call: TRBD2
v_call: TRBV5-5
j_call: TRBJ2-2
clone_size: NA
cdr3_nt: TGTGCCAGCCCTTTGGGACTATCGAAGAACACCGGGGAGCTGTTTTTT
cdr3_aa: CASPLGLSKNTGELFF

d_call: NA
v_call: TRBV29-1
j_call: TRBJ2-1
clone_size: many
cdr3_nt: TGCAGCCCTATCCTTGGGACTCACAATGAGCAGTTCTTC
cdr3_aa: CSPILGTHNEQFF

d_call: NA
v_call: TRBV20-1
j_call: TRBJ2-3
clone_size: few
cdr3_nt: TGCAGTCAACGGGGACCAAGGGGCACAGATACGCAGTATTTT
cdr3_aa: CSQRGPRGTDTQYF

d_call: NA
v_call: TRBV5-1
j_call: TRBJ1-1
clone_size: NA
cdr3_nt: TGCGCCAGCAGCTTGGCAGGGGAGGAGTATGCTGAAGCTTTCTTT
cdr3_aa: CASSLAGEEYAEAFF

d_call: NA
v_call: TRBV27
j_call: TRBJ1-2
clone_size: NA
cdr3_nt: TGTGCCAGCAGTTTTGTCAGACTTCCGTCTAACTATGGCTACACCTTC
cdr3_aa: CASSFVRLPSNYGYTF

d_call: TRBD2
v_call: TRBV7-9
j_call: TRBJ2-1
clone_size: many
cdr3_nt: TGTGCCAGCAGCGGGACTAGCGGGAGTATGTTCTTC
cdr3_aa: CASSGTSGSMFF

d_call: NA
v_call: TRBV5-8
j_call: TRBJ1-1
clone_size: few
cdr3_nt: TGTGCCAGCAGCTTTAGGAGGGGGGGGTACGGCTCCATGAACACTGAAGCTTTCTTT
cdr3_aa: CASSFRRGGYGSMNTEAFF

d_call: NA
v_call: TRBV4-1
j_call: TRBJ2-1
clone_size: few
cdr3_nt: TGCGCCAGCAGCCTCGCAGGGGGGGGGGCAGGTTCCTACAATGAGCAGTTCTTC
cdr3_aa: CASSLAGGGAGSYNEQFF

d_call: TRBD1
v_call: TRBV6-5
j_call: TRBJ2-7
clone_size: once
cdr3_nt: TGTGCCAGCAGTTACGCGACAGGGGTGAACGAGCAGTACTTC
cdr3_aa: CASSYATGVNEQYF

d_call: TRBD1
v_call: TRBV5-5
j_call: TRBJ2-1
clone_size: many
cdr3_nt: TGTGCCAGCCGGACCTATGACAGGGGTAATGAGCAGTTCTTC
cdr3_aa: CASRTYDRGNEQFF

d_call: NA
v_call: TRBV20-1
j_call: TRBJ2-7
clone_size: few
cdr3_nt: TGCAGTGCTCCTCTAGAGCTGTCCTACGAGCAGTACTTC
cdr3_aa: CSAPLELSYEQYF

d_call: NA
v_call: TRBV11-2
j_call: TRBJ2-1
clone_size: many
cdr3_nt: TGTGCCAGCAGCTTAGTTTCGCAGGGTAGAAATGAGCAGTTCTTC
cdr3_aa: CASSLVSQGRNEQFF

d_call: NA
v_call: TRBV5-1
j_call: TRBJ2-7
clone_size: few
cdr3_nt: TGCGCCAGCAGCTTGGCCCCTACACCGAGCTCCTACGAGCAGTACTTC
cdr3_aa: CASSLAPTPSSYEQYF

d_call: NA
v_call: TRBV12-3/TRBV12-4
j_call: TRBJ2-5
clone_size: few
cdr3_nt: TGTGCCAGCAGTTTATCCTCCAGGGGGGCGCATCGGGGAGAGACCCAGTACTTC
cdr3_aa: CASSLSSRGAHRGETQYF

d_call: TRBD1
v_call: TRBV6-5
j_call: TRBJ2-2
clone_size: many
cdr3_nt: TGTGCCAGTGGGACGGGACAGCTGACCGGGGAGCTGTTTTTT
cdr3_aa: CASGTGQLTGELFF